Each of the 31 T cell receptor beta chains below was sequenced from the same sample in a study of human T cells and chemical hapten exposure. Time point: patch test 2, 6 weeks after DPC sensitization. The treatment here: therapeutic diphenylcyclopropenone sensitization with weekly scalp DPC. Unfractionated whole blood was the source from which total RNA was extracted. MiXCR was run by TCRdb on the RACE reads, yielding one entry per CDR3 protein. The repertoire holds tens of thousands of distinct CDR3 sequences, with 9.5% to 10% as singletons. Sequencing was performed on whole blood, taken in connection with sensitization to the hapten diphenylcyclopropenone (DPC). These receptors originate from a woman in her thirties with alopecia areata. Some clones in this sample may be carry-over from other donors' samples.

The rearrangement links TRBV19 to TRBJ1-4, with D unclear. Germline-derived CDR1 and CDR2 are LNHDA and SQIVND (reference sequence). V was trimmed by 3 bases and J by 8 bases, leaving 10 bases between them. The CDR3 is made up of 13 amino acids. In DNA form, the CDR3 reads TGTGCCAGTAGTATTGCGGCTCCGGAAAAACTGTTTTTT. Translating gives CASSIAAPEKLFF.

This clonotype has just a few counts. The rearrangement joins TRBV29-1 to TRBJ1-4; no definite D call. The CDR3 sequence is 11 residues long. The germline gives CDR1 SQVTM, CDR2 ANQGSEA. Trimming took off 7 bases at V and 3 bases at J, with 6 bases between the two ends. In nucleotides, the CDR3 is TGCAGCGGGAGTTCTAATGAAAAACTGTTTTTT. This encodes CSGSSNEKLFF. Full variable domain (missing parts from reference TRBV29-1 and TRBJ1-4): SAVISQKPSRDICQRGTSLTIQCQVDSQVTMMFWYRQQPGQSLTLIATANQGSEATYESGFVIDKFPISRPNLTFSTLTVSNMSPEDSSIYLCSGSSNEKLFFGSGTQLSVL.

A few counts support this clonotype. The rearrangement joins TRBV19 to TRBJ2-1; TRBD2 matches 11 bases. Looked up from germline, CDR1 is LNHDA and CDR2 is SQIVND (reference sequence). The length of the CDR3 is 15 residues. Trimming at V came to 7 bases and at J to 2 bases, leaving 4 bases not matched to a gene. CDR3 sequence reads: CASMGTSGPYNEQFF. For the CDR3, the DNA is TGTGCCAGTATGGGGACTAGCGGCCCCTACAATGAGCAGTTCTTC.

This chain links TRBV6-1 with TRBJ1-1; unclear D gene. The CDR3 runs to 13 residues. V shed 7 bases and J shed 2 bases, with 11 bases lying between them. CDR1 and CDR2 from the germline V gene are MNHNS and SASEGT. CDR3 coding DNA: TGTGCCAGCAAAAGGGAGAGAAACACTGAAGCTTTCTTT. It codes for CASKRERNTEAFF.

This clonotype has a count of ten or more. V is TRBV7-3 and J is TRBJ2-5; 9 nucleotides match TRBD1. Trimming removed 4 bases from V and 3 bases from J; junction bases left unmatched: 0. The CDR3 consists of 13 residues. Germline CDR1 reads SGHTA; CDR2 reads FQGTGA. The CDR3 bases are TGTGCCAGCAGCTGGGACAGGGAAGAGACCCAGTACTTC. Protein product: CASSWDREETQYF.

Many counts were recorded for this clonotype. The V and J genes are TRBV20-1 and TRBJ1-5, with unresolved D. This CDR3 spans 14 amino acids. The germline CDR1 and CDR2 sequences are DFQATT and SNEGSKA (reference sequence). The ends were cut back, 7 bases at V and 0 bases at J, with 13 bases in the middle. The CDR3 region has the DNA TGCAGTGTGGTCCCGGGGAATAGCAATCAGCCCCAGCATTTT. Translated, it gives CSVVPGNSNQPQHF.

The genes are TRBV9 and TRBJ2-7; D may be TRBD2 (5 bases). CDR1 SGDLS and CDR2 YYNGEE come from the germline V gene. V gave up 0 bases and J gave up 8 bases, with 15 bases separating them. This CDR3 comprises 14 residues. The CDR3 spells CASSVVAGPTQQYF. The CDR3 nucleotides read TGTGCCAGCAGCGTAGTTGCGGGTCCTACTCAGCAGTACTTC.

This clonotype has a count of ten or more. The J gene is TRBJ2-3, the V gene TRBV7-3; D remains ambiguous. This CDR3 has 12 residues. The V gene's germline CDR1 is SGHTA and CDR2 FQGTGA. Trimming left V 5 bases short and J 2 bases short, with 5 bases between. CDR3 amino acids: CASSPDTDTQYF. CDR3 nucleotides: TGTGCCAGCAGCCCTGACACAGATACGCAGTATTTT.

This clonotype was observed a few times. CDR3 sequence (DNA): TGTGCCAGCAAAGGGGGGTACCAAACCGGGGAGCTGTTTTTT. Residues: CASKGGYQTGELFF. The chain couples TRBV2 to TRBJ2-2; either TRBD1 or TRBD2 may fit D (6 bases each). Trimming left V 7 bases short and J 5 bases short, with 14 bases between. Germline V gives CDR1 SNHLY, CDR2 FYNNEI. The CDR3 is 14 amino acids.

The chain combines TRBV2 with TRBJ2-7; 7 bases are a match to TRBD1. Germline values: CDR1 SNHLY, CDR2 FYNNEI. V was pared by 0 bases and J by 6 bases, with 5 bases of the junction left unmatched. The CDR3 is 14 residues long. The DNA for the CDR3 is TGTGCCAGCAGTGAAGCGAGGGGGCCCATCGAGCAGTACTTC. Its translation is CASSEARGPIEQYF.

CDR3 DNA: TGTGCCAGCAGCCAAGGCCGGGGTGAGCAGTTCTTC. Translating gives CASSQGRGEQFF. The rearrangement joins TRBV3-1 to TRBJ2-1, with D maybe TRBD2 (5 bases). The germline CDR1 and CDR2 sequences are LGHDT and YNNKEL (reference sequence). The CDR3 covers 12 residues. V lost 1 base and J 9 bases, leaving 7 bases between the germline ends.

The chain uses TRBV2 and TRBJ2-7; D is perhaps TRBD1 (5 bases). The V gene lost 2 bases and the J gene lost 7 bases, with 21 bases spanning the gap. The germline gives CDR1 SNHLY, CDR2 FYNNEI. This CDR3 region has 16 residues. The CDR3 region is CASSERARQIKNEQYF. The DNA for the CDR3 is TGTGCCAGCAGTGAAAGGGCTAGACAGATAAAGAATGAGCAGTACTTC.

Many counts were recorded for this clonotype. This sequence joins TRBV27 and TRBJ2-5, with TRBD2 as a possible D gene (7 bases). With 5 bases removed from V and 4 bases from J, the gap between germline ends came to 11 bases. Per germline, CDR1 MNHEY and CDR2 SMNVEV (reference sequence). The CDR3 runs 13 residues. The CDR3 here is CASSRGAGETQYF. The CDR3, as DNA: TGTGCCAGCAGTCGGGGGGCAGGAGAGACCCAGTACTTC.

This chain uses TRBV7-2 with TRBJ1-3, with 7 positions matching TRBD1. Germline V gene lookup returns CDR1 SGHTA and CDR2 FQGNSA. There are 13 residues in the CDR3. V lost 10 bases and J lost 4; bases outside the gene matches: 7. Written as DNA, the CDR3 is TGTGCCACCCCGACAGGGCCCGGAAACACCATATATTTT. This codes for CATPTGPGNTIYF.

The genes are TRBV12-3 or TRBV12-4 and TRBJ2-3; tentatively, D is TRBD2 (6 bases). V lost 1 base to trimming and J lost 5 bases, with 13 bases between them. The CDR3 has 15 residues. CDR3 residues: CASSLGGDVGDTQYF. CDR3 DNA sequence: TGTGCCAGCAGTTTAGGCGGGGATGTCGGAGATACGCAGTATTTT.

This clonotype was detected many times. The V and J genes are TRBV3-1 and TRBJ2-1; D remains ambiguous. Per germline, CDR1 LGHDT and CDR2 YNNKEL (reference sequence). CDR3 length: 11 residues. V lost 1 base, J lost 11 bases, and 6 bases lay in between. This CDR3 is CASSQAGQQFF. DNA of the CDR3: TGTGCCAGCAGCCAAGCAGGACAGCAGTTCTTC.

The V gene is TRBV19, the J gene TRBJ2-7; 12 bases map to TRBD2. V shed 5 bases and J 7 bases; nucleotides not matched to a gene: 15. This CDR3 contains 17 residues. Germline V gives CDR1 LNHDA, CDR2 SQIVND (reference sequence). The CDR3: CASSPPPSSGGAREQYF. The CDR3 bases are TGTGCCAGTAGTCCACCACCCTCTAGCGGGGGGGCACGGGAGCAGTACTTC.

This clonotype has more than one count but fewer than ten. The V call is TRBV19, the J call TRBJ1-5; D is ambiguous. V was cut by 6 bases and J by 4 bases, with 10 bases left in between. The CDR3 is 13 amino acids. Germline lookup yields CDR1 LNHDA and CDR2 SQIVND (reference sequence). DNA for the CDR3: TGTGCCAGTAGCCCGGGTTGGAATCAGCCCCAGCATTTT. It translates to CASSPGWNQPQHF.

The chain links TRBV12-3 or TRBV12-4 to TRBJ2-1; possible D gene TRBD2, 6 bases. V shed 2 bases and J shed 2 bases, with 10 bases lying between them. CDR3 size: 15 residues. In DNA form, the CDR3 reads TGTGCCAGCAGTTTAAGAGGGGAGGCCTACAATGAGCAGTTCTTC. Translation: CASSLRGEAYNEQFF.

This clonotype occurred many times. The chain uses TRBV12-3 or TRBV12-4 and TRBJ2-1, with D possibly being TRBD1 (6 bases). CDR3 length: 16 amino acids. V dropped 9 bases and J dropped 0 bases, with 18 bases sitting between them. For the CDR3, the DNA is TGTGCCAGTTCCCCGCCGCAGGGGATCTCCTACAATGAGCAGTTCTTC. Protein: CASSPPQGISYNEQFF.

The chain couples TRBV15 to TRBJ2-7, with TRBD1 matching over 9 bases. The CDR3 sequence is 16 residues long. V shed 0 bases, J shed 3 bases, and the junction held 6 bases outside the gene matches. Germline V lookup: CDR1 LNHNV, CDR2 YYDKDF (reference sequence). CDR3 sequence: CATSREPGQGYYEQYF. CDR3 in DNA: TGTGCCACCAGCAGAGAGCCGGGACAGGGTTACTACGAGCAGTACTTC.

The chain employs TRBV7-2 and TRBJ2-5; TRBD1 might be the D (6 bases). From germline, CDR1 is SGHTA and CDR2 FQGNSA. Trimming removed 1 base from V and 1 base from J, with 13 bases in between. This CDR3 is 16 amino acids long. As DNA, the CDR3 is TGTGCCAGCAGCTTAGGCTACAGGGTTTTCCAAGAGACCCAGTACTTC. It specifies CASSLGYRVFQETQYF.

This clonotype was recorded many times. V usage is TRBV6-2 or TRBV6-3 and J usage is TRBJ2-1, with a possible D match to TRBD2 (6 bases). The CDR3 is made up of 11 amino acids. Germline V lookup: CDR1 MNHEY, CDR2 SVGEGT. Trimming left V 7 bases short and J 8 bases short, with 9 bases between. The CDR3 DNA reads TGTGCCAGCACCGGGGACTATGAGCAGTTCTTC. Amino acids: CASTGDYEQFF.

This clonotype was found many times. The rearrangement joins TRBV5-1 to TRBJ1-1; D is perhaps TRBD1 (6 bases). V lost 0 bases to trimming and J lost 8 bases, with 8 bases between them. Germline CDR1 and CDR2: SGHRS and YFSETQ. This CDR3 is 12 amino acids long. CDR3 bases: TGCGCCAGCAGCTTGGAGGGGGTAGAAGCTTTCTTT. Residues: CASSLEGVEAFF.

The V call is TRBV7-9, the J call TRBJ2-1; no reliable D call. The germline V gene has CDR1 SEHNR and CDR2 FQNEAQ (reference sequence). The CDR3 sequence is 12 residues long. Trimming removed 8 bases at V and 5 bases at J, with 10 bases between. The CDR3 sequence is CASPDGDNEQFF. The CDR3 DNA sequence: TGTGCCAGCCCCGACGGTGACAATGAGCAGTTCTTC.

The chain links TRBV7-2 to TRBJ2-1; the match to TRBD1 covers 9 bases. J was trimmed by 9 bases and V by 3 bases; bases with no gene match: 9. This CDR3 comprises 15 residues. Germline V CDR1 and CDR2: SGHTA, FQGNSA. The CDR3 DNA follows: TGTGCCAGCAGCTTCCGGGACAGGGATTATGGTGAGCAGTTCTTC. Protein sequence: CASSFRDRDYGEQFF.

CDR3 DNA: TGCGCCAGCAGCCAGGGGACAGGGAACACAGATACGCAGTATTTT. Its translation: CASSQGTGNTDTQYF. The chain joins TRBV4-3 to TRBJ2-3; the match to TRBD1 covers 9 bases. V trimming: 3 bases; J trimming: 2 bases; junction bases outside the gene matches: 3. The germline V gene has CDR1 LGHNA and CDR2 YSLEER. The CDR3 has 15 residues.

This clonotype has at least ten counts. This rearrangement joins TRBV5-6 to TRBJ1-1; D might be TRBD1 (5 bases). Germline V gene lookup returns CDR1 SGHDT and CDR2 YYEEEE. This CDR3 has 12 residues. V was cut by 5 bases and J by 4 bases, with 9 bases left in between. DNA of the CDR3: TGTGCCAGCAGGGGGCCGCTCACTGAAGCTTTCTTT. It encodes CASRGPLTEAFF. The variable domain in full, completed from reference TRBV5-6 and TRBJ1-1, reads DAGVTQSPTHLIKTRGQQVTLRCSPKSGHDTVSWYQQALGQGPQFIFQYYEEEERQRGNFPDRFSGHQFPNYSSELNVNALLLGDSALYLCASRGPLTEAFFGQGTRLTVV.

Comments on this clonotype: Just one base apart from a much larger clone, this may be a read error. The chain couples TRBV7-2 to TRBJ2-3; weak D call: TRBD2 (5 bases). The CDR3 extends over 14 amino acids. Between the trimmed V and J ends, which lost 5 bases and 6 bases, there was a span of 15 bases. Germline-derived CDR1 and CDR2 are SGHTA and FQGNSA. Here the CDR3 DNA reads TGTGCCAGCAGCCGGTCTAGCCAACAGGATACGCAGTATTTT. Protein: CASSRSSQQDTQYF.

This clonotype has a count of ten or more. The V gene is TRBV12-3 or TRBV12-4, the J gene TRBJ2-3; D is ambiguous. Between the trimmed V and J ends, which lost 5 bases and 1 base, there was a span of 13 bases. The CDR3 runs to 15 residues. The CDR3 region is CASSPTSLGTDTQYF. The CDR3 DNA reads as TGTGCCAGCAGTCCGACTTCCCTCGGCACAGATACGCAGTATTTT.

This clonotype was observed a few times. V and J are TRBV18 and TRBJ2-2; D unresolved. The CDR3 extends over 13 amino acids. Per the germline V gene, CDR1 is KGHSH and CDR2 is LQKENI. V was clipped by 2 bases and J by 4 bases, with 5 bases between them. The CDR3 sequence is CASSPVGTGELFF. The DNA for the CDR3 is TGTGCCAGCTCACCAGTGGGCACCGGGGAGCTGTTTTTT. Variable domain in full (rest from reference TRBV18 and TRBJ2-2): NAGVMQNPRHLVRRRGQEARLRCSPMKGHSHVYWYRQLPEEGLKFMVYLQKENIIDESGMPKERFSAEFPKEGPSILRIQQVVRGDSAAYFCASSPVGTGELFFGEGSRLTVL.